These T cell receptor beta chains were read from a single sample in a study of blood T cell repertoires in COVID-19. The data were produced by immunoSEQ multiplex PCR, yet TCRdb's version contains in-frame clones alone and is incomplete. There are some 130,000 clones in the sample; 78% occur only once, and roughly 11% lies in the top ten. The sequenced material came from peripheral blood. These receptor sequences come from a man between 60 and 75 years old who had recovered from COVID-19. Each CDR3 is given without its conserved first and last residue. D genes are given only for firm matches.

>TRBV11-3|TRBD1
ASSRTGGYQY
>TRBV28|NA
ASSLWQTNYGYT
>TRBV5-6|TRBD1
ASSLWTGNRGTEAF
>TRBV2|TRBD2
ASNLAGGGTGELF
>TRBV30|NA
AWRSRAGNTIY
>TRBV5-8|TRBD1
ASSLLTGRFNQPQH
>TRBV28|TRBD1
ASSRAGGAGANVLT
>TRBV6-5|TRBD1
ASSPGTGTEAF
>TRBV7-2|NA
ASRFSGDTEAF
>TRBV28|NA
ASSLSEGRGPYGYT
>TRBV21-1|NA
ASSKVDSRYQPQH
>TRBV30|NA
AWNRGGAEGKLF
>TRBV5-1|TRBD2
ASSSLGHLTSGFKDTQY
>TRBV3-1/TRBV3-2|TRBD1
ASSQDRAQGFLEAF
>TRBV28|TRBD1
ASSLPGQGTGELF
>TRBV27|TRBD2
ASSLLAGGTDTQY
>TRBV7-8|TRBD1
ASSPGTGAYNEQF
>TRBV4-3|NA
ASSQELLGAYNEQF
>TRBV28|TRBD1
ASTRTGPYGYT
>TRBV27|TRBD1
ASGQGRNQPQH
>TRBV30|NA
AWSVYGSDGYT
>TRBV28|NA
ASSSGSGEQY
>TRBV3-1/TRBV3-2|TRBD1
ASRLQGGTEAF
>TRBV10-3|NA
AINWAGATHEQY
>TRBV5-1|NA
ASSLGGGNVDGYT
>TRBV19|NA
ASSIGAAYEQY
>TRBV5-1|NA
ASSRDLNTGELF
>TRBV3-1/TRBV3-2|NA
ASSQGTTVGKLF
>TRBV9|TRBD1
ASSVAPTGGNTEAF
>TRBV5-4|TRBD2
ASSWERGTYEQY
>TRBV2|TRBD1
ASRRRTGGTDTQY
>TRBV6-6|TRBD1
ASSLGQVNTEAF
>TRBV4-3|NA
ASSQDSGGMEQF
>TRBV9|TRBD2
ASSVAPTSGSDEQF
>TRBV5-1|TRBD2
ASSSAGGRREQY
>TRBV11-2|NA
ASSITPERSPLH
>TRBV3-1/TRBV3-2|TRBD2
ASSQVYSGSSYEQY
>TRBV30|TRBD2
AWSVLGKGRVEQF
>TRBV5-1|TRBD1
ASRLSPGTGSSGNTIY
>TRBV6-5|NA
ASSYSLGGTEAF
>TRBV7-2|NA
ASSFGLDGGTQY
>TRBV25-1|NA
ASSDRVTDTQY